This TCR beta chain was sequenced in a study of cytomegalovirus exposure and HLA in healthy donors. Both 60 Vbeta primers and 13 Jbeta primers went into the PCR. Profiled with immunoSEQ multiplex PCR; TCRdb holds only in-frame clones, not every one. This sample's table reports some 75,000 clones. CDR1 and CDR2 from the germline V gene are LNHDA and SQIVND (reference sequence). Losses at the gene ends were 2 bases for V and 5 bases for J; bases not matched to a gene: 13. The CDR3 consists of 17 residues. The source of this sequence is a boy aged 5-17 years in good health and CMV-seronegative. This rearrangement joins TRBV19 to TRBJ2-7, with TRBD2 matching 9 bases. Material: PBMCs. The CDR3, as DNA: TGTGCCAGTAGTATAAACGGGCGGTCTAGCGGGAACGACGAGCAGTACTTC. Its protein is CASSINGRSSGNDEQYF.